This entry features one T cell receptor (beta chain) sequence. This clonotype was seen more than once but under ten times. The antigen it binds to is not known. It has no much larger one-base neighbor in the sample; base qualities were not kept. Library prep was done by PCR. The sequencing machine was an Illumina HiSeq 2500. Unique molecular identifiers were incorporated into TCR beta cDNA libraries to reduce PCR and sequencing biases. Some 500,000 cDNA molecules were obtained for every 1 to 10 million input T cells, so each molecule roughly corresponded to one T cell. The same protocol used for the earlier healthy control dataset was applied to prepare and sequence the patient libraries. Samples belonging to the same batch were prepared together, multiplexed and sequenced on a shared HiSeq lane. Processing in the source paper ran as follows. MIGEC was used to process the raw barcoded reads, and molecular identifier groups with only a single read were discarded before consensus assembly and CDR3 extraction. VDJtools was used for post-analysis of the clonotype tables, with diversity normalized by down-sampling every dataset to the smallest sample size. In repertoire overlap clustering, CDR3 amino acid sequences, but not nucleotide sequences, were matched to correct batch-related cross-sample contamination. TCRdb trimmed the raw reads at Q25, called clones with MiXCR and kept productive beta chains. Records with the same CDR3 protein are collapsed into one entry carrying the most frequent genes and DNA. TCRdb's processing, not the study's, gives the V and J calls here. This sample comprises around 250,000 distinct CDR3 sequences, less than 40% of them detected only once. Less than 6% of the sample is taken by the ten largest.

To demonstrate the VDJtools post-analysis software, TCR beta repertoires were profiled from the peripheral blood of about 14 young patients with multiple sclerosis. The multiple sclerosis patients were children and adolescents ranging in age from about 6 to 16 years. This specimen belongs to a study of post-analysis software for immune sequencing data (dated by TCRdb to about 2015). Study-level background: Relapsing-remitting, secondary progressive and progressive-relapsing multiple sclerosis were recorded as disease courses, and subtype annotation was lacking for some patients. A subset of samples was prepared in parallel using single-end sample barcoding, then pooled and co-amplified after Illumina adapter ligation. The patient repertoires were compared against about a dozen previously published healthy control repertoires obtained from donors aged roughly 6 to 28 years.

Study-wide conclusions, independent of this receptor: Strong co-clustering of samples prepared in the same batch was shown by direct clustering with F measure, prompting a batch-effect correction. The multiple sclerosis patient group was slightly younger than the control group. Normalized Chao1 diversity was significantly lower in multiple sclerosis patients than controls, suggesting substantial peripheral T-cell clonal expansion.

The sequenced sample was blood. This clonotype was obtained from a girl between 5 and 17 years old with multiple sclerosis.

This receptor carries the CDR3 CASKTGRSSYNEQFF. The nucleotide sequence is TGTGCCAGCAAGACAGGGAGGAGCTCCTACAATGAGCAGTTCTTC. The chain couples TRBV7-2 to TRBJ2-1; the D gene is perhaps TRBD1, from 7 matching bases. CDR1 is given as SGHTA and CDR2 as FQGNSA, both from the germline V gene. The CDR3 runs 15 amino acids, cysteine and phenylalanine included. CDR3 DNA is the only sequence kept; it has 45 bases, read in frame from the first base. V loses 7 bases of germline sequence and J loses 0 bases, and the interval between the two ends is 13 bases.